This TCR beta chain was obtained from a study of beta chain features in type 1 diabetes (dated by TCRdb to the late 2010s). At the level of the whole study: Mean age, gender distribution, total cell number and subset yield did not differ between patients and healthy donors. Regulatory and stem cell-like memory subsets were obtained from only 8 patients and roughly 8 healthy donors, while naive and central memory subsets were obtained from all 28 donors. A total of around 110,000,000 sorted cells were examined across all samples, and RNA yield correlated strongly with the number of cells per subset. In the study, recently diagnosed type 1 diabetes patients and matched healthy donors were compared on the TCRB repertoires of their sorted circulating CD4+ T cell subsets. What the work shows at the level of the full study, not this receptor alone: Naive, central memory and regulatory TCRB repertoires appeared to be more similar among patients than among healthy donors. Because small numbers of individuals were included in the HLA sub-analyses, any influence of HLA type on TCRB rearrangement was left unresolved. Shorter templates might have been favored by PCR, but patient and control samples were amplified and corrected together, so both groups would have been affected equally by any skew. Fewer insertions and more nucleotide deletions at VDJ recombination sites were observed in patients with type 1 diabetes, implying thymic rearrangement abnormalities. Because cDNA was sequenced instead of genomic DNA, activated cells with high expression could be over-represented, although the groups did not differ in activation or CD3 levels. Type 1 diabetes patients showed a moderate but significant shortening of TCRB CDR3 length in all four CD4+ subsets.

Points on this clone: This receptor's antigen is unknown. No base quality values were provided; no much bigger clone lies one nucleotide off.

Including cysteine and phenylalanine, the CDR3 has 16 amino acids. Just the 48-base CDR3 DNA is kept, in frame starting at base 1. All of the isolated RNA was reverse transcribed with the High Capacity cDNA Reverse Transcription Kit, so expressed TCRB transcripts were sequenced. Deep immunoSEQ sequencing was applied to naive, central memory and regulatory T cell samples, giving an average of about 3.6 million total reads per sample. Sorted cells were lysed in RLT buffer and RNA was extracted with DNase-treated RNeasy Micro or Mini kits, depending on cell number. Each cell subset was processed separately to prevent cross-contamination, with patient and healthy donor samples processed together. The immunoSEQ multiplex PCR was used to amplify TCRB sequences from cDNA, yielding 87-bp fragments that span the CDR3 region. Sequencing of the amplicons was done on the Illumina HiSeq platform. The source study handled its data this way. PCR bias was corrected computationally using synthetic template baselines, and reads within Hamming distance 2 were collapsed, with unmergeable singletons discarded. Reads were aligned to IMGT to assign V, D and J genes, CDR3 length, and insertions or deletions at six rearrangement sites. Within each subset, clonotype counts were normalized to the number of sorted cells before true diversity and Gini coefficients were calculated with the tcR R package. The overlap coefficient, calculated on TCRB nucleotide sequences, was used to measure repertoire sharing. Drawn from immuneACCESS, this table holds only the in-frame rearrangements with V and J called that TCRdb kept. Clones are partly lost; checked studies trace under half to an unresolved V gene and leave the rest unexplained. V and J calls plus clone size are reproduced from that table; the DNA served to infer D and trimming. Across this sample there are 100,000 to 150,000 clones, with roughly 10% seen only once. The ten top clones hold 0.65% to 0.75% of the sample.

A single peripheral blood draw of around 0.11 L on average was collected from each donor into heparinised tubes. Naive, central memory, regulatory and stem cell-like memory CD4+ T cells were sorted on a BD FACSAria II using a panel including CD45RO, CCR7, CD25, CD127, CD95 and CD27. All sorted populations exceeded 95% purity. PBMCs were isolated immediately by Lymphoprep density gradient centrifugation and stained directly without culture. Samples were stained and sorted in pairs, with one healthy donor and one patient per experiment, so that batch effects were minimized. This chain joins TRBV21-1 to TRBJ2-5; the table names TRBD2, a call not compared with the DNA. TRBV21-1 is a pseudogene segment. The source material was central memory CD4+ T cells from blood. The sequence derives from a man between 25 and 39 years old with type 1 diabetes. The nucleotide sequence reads TGTGCCAGCAGCAAAGAGCAAGCGGGGGAGTGGGAGACCCAGTACTTC. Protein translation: CASSKEQAGEWETQYF.